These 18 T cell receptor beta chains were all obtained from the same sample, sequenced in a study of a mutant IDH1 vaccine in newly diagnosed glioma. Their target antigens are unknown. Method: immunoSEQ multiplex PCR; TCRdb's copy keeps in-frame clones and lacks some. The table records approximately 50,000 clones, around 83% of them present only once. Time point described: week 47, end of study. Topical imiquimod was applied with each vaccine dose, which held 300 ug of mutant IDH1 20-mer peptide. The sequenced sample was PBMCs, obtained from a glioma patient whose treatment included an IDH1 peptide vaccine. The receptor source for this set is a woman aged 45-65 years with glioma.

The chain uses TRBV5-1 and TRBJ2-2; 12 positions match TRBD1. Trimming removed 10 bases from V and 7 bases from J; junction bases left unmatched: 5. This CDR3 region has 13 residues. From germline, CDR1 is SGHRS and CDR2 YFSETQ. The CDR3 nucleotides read TGCGCCTCAGGGACAGGGGGCAGCGGGGAGCTGTTTTTT. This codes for CASGTGGSGELFF.

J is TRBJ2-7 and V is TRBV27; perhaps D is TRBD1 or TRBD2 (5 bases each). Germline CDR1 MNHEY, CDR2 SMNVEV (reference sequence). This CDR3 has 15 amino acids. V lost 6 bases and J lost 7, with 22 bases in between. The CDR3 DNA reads TGTGCCAGCAGCGCCGGGACCCCTCCACTGGAAGAGCAGTACTTC. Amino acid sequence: CASSAGTPPLEEQYF.

CDR3 bases: TGCAGCGTTGAAATACTGAATACCTACGAGCAGTACTTC. This encodes CSVEILNTYEQYF. This sequence joins TRBV29-1 and TRBJ2-7; D gene unclear. CDR1 is SQVTM and CDR2 is ANQGSEA in the germline V gene. This CDR3 is 13 amino acids long. Trimming took off 2 bases at V and 2 bases at J, with 10 bases between the two ends.

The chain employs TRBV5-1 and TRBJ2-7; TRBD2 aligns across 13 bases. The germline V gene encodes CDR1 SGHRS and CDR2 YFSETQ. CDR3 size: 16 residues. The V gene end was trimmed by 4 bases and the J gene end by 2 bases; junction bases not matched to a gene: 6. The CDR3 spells CASSGGTSGGAYEQYF. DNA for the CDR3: TGCGCCAGCAGCGGGGGTACTAGCGGGGGGGCCTACGAGCAGTACTTC.

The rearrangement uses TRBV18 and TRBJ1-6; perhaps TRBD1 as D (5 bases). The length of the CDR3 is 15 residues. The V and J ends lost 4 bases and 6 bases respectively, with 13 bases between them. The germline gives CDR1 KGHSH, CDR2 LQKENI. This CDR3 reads CASSLGTDSNSPLHF. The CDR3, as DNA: TGTGCCAGCTCACTAGGGACGGATTCTAATTCACCCCTCCACTTT. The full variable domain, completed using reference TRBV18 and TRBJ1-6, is NAGVMQNPRHLVRRRGQEARLRCSPMKGHSHVYWYRQLPEEGLKFMVYLQKENIIDESGMPKERFSAEFPKEGPSILRIQQVVRGDSAAYFCASSLGTDSNSPLHFGNGTRLTVT.

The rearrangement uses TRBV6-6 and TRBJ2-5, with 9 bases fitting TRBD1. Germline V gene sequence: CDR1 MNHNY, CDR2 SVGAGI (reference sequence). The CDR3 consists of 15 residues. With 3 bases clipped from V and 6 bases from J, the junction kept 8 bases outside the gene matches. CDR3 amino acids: CASSYIGTGLQTQYF. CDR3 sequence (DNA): TGTGCCAGCAGTTATATCGGGACAGGGTTGCAGACCCAGTACTTC.

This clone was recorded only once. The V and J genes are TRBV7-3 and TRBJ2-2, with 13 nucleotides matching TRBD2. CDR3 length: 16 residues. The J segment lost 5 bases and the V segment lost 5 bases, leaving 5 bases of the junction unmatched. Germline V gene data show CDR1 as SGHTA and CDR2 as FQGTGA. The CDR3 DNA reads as TGTGCCAGCAGCCTCCCGGGACTAGCGGGGACCGGGGAGCTGTTTTTT. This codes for CASSLPGLAGTGELFF.

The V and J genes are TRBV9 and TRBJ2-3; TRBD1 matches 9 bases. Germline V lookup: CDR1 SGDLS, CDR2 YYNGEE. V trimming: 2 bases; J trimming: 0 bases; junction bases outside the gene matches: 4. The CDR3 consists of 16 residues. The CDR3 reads CASSVWTGASTDTQYF. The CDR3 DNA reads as TGTGCCAGCAGCGTTTGGACAGGGGCTAGCACAGATACGCAGTATTTT. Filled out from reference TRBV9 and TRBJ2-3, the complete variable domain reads DSGVTQTPKHLITATGQRVTLRCSPRSGDLSVYWYQQSLDQGLQFLIQYYNGEERAKGNILERFSAQQFPDLHSELNLSSLELGDSALYFCASSVWTGASTDTQYFGPGTRLTVL.

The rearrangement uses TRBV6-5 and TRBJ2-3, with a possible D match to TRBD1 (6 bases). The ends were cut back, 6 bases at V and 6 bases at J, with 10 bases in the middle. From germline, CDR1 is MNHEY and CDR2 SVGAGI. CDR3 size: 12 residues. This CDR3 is CASSQRGDTQYF. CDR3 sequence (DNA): TGTGCCAGCAGCCAGAGGGGGGATACGCAGTATTTT.

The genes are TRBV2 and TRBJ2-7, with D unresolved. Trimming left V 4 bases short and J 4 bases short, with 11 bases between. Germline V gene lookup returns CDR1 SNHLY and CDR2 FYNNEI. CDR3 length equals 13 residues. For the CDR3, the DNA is TGTGCCAGCAGTGTGGGTTTTCCGTACGAGCAGTACTTC. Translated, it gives CASSVGFPYEQYF.

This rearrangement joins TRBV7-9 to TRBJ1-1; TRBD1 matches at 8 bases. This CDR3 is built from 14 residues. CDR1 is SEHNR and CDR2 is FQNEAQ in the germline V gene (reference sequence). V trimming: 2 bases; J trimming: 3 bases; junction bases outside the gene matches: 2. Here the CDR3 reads CASSLTGGDTEAFF. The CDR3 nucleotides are TGTGCCAGCAGCTTAACAGGGGGGGACACTGAAGCTTTCTTT.

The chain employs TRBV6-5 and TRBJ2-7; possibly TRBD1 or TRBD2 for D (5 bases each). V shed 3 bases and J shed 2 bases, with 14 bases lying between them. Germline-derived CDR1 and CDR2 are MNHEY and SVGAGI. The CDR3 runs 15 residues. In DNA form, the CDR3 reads TGTGCCAGCAGTTATCAGCGGAAGGGGCCCTACGAGCAGTACTTC. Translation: CASSYQRKGPYEQYF.

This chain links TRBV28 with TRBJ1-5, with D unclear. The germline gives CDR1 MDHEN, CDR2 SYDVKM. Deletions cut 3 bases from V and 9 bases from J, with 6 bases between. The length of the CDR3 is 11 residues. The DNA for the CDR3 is TGTGCCAGCAGTTTCACGGGGCCCCAGCATTTT. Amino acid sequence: CASSFTGPQHF. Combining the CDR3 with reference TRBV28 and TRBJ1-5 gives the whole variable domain DVKVTQSSRYLVKRTGEKVFLECVQDMDHENMFWYRQDPGLGLRLIYFSYDVKMKEKGDIPEGYSVSREKKERFSLILESASTNQTSMYLCASSFTGPQHFGDGTRLSIL.

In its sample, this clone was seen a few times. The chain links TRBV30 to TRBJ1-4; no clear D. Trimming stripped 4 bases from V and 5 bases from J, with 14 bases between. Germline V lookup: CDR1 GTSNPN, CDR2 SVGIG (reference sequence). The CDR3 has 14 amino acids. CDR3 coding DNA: TGTGCCTGGAACGGGGTGAACGAGAATGAAAAACTGTTTTTT. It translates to CAWNGVNENEKLFF.

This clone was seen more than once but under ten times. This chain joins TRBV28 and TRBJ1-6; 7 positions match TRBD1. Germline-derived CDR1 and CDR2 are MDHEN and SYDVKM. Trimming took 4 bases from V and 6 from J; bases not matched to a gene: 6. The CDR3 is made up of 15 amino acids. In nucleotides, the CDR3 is TGTGCCAGCAGTTACCCCGCAGGGGGTAATTCACCCCTCCACTTT. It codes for CASSYPAGGNSPLHF.

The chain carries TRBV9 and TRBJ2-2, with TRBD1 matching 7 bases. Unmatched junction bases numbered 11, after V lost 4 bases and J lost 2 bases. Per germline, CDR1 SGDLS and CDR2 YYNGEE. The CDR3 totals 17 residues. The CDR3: CASSTSPGGVNTGELFF. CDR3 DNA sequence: TGTGCCAGCAGCACATCTCCAGGGGGAGTAAACACCGGGGAGCTGTTTTTT.

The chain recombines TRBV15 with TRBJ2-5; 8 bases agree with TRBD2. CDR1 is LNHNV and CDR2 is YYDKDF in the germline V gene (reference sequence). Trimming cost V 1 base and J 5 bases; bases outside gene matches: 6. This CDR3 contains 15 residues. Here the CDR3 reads CATSRGEGGGETQYF. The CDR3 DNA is TGTGCCACCAGCAGAGGCGAGGGCGGGGGGGAGACCCAGTACTTC.

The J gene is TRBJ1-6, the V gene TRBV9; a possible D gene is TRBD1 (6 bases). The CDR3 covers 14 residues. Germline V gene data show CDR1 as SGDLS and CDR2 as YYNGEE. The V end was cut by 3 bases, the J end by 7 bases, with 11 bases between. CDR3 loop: CASSAEQGNSPLHF. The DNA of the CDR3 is TGTGCCAGCAGCGCCGAGCAGGGGAATTCACCCCTCCACTTT.